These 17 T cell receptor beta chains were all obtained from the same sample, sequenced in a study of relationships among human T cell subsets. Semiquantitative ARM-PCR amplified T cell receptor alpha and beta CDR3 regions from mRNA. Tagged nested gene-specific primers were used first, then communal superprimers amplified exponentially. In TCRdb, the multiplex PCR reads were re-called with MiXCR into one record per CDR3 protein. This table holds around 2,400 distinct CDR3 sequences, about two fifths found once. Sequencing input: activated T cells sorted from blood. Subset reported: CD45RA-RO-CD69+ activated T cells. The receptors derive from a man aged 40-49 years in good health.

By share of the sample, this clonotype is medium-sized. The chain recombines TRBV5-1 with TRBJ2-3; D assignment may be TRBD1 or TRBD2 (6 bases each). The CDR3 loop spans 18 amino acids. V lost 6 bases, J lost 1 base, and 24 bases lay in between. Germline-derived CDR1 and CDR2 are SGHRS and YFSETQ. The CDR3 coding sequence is TGCGCCAGCAACACCTCCCCGGGGGCCCTGCGGGGCACAGATACGCAGTATTTT. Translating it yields CASNTSPGALRGTDTQYF.

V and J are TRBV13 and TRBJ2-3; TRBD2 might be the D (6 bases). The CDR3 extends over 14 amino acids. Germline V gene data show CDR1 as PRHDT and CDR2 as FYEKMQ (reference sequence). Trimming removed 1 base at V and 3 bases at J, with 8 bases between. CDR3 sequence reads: CASSLDRETDTQYF. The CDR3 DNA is TGTGCCAGCAGCTTAGATCGGGAGACAGATACGCAGTATTTT.

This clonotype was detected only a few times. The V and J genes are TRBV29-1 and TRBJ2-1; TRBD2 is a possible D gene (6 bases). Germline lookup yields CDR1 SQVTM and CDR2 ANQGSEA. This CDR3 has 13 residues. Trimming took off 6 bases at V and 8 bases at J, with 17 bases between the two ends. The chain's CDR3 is CSVPRLASDEQFF. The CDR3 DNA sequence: TGCAGCGTCCCCCGGCTAGCGTCGGATGAGCAGTTCTTC.

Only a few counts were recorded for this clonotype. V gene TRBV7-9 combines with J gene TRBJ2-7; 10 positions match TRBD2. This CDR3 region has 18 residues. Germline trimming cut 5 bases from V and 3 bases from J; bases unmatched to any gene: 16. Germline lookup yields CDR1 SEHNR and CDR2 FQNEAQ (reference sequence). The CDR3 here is CASSPIFETSGSHYEQYF. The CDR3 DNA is TGTGCCAGCAGCCCAATTTTTGAGACTAGCGGGTCCCACTACGAGCAGTACTTC.

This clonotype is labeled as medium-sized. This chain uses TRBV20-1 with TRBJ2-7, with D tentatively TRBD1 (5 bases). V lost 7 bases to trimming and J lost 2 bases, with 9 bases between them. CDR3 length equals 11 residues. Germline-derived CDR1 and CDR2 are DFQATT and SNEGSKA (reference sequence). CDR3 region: CSGQGAYEQYF. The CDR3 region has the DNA TGCAGTGGCCAAGGGGCCTACGAGCAGTACTTC.

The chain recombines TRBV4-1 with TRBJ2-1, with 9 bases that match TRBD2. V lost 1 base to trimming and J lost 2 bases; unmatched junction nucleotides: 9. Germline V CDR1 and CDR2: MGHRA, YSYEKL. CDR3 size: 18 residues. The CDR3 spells CASSQGRARGGAYNEQFF. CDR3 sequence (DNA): TGCGCCAGCAGCCAAGGTAGAGCGCGGGGGGGCGCCTACAATGAGCAGTTCTTC.

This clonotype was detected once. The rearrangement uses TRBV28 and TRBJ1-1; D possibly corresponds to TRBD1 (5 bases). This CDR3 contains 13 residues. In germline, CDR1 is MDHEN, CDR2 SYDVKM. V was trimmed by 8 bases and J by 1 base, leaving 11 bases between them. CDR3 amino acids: CASGGRRNTEAFF. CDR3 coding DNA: TGTGCCAGCGGGGGAAGGAGGAACACTGAAGCTTTCTTT.

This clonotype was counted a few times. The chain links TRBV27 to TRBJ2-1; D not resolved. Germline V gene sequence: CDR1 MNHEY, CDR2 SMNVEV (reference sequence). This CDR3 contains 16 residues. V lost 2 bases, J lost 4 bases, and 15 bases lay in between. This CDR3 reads CASSLIAPLQYNEQFF. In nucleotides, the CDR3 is TGTGCCAGCAGTTTAATAGCCCCTTTGCAATACAATGAGCAGTTCTTC.

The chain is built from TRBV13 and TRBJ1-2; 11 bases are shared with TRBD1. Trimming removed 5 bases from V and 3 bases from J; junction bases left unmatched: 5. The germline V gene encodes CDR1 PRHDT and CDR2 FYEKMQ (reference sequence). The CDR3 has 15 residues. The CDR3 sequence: CASSRPGQGDYGYTF. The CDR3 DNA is TGTGCCAGCAGCCGACCGGGACAGGGGGACTATGGCTACACCTTC.

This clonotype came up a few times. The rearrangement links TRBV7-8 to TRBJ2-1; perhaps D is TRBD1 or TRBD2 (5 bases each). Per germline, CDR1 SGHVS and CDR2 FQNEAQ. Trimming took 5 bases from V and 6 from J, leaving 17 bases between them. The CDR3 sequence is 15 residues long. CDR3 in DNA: TGTGCCAGCAGCGCTGAGGCTATTGGGGGCAATGAGCAGTTCTTC. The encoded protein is CASSAEAIGGNEQFF.

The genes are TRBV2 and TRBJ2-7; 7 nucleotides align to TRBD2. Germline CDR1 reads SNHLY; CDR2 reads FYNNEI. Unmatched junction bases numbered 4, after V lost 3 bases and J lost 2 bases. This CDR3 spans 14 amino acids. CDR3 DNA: TGTGCCAGCAGTGATCTAGCGGCCACCTACGAGCAGTACTTC. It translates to CASSDLAATYEQYF.

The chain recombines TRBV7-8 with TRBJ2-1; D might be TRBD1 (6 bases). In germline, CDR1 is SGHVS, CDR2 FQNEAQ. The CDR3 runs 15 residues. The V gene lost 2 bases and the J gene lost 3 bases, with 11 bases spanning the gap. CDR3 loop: CASSLQGSVYNEQFF. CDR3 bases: TGTGCCAGCAGCTTACAGGGGAGTGTCTACAATGAGCAGTTCTTC.

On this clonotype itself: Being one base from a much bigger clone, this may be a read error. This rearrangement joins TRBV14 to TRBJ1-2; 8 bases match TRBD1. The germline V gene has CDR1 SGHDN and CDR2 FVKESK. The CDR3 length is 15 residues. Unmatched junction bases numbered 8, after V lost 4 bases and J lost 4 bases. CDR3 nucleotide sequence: TGTGCCAGCAGCCGACAGACAGGGGTTGGCTATGGCTACACCTTC. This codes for CASSRQTGVGYGYTF.

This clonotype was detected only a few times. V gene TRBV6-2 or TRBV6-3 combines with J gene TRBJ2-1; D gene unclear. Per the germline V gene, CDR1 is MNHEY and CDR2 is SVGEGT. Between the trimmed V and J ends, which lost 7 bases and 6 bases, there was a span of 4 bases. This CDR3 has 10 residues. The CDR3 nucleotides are TGTGCCAGCACCTCCAATGAGCAGTTCTTC. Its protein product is CASTSNEQFF.

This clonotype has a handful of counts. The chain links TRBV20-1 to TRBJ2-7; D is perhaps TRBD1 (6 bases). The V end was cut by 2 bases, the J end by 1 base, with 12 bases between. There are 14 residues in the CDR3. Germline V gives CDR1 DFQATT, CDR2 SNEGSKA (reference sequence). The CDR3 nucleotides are TGCAGTGCTAGAAGTCCAACAGGGTCCTACGAGCAGTACTTC. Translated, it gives CSARSPTGSYEQYF.

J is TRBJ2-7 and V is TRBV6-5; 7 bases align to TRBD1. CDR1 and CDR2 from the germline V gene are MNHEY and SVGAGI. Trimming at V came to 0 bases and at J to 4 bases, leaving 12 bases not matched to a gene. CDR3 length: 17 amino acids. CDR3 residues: CASSYSYWDSDEYEQYF. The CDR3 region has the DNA TGTGCCAGCAGTTACTCGTACTGGGACAGCGATGAATACGAGCAGTACTTC.

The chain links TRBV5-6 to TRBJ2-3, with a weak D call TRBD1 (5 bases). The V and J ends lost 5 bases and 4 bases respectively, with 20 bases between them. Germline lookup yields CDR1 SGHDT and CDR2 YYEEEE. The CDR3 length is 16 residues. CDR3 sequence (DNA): TGTGCCAGCAGACCAGGGTTTAGTGCCACGGCAGATACGCAGTATTTT. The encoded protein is CASRPGFSATADTQYF.